A single sample is the source of the 19 T cell receptor beta chains below, sequenced in a study of blood T cells in healthy people across ages. A sample-barcoded 5' primer and a J-beta primer mix were used in a second PCR of about 6 to 11 cycles. TCRdb re-called the 5' RACE reads through MiXCR, storing one row per CDR3 protein. The table records about 1.5 million distinct CDR3 sequences, 35% to 45% of them present only once. Sequencing was done on a sample of blood. The source is a woman under 30 in good health.

The V and J genes are TRBV3-1 and TRBJ1-2; D is perhaps TRBD1 (6 bases). The CDR3 runs to 15 residues. The germline CDR1 and CDR2 sequences are LGHDT and YNNKEL (reference sequence). Trimming left V 6 bases short and J 4 bases short, with 18 bases between. The CDR3 region has the DNA TGTGCCAGCAGTCAGCCCGGGGGCGTGACCTATGGCTACACCTTC. Amino acid sequence: CASSQPGGVTYGYTF.

This clonotype has just a few counts. The chain recombines TRBV12-3 or TRBV12-4 with TRBJ2-1; no definite D call. Deletions cut 6 bases from V and 5 bases from J, with 20 bases between. This CDR3 is 16 amino acids long. The DNA of the CDR3 is TGTGCCAGCAGCACACCGACCTCCAAACCCAACAATGAGCAGTTCTTC. Translation gives CASSTPTSKPNNEQFF.

The sample holds one count of this clonotype. The V and J genes are TRBV11-1 and TRBJ2-3; D is unclear. Per the germline V gene, CDR1 is SGHAT and CDR2 is FQDESV (reference sequence). This CDR3 has 14 amino acids. V was shortened by 3 bases and J by 13 bases, with 20 bases between the two germline ends. The CDR3 region has the DNA TGTGCCAGCAGCTTTAGGGTCCGCACCTCTGTGGAGTATTTT. Translated, it gives CASSFRVRTSVEYF.

This clonotype was seen more than once but under ten times. The chain employs TRBV12-3 or TRBV12-4 and TRBJ2-3, with 7 bases lining up with TRBD1. The CDR3 has 13 amino acids. With 7 bases clipped from V and 6 bases from J, the junction kept 7 bases outside the gene matches. The CDR3 reads CASTLDRPDTQYF. The CDR3 nucleotides read TGTGCCAGCACTCTGGACAGGCCTGATACGCAGTATTTT.

This clonotype was detected only once. The V and J genes are TRBV19 and TRBJ2-3; D gene ambiguous. Trimming took off 1 base at V and 6 bases at J, with 11 bases between the two ends. The germline CDR1 and CDR2 sequences are LNHDA and SQIVND (reference sequence). The CDR3 spans 14 residues. The CDR3 DNA reads TGTGCCAGTAGTATAGTGGCAGATGCTGATACGCAGTATTTT. Translated: CASSIVADADTQYF.

This clonotype was observed a few times. The rearrangement uses TRBV7-3 and TRBJ1-2; D is possibly TRBD1 (6 bases). Germline assignment: CDR1 SGHTA and CDR2 FQGTGA. Deletions cut 4 bases from V and 7 bases from J, with 13 bases between. The CDR3 covers 13 residues. CDR3 nucleotides: TGTGCCAGCAGCTATAATACAGGGTCTGGCTACACCTTC. Amino acid sequence: CASSYNTGSGYTF.

This clonotype came up a few times. The gene calls are TRBV4-3 and TRBJ2-1; a weak D match, TRBD2 (5 bases). The CDR3 is 14 residues long. Germline V gene lookup returns CDR1 LGHNA and CDR2 YSLEER. The germline V and J ends were trimmed by 3 bases and 6 bases, with 12 bases remaining between them. CDR3 in amino acids: CASSHQAESNEQFF. In nucleotides, the CDR3 is TGCGCCAGCAGCCACCAAGCGGAGAGCAATGAGCAGTTCTTC.

The chain uses TRBV20-1 and TRBJ2-4; no clear D gene. The J call is doubtful: the DNA matches TRBJ2-7 better. CDR1 and CDR2 (germline): DFQATT, SNEGSKA (reference sequence). This CDR3 comprises 13 residues. CDR3 nucleotides: TGCAGTGCTAGAGTTCTAGAAGAGAGCGAGCAGTACTTC. Translating gives CSARVLEESEQYF.

This chain links TRBV29-1 with TRBJ1-1, with D unclear. With 3 bases removed from V and 6 bases from J, the gap between germline ends came to 8 bases. The CDR3 has 11 amino acids. CDR1 SQVTM and CDR2 ANQGSEA come from the germline V gene. CDR3 sequence (DNA): TGCAGCGTTGAGGGTAACGCTGAAGCTTTCTTT. This encodes CSVEGNAEAFF.

This clonotype appeared a few times. The V call is TRBV24-1, the J call TRBJ1-2; D might be TRBD1 (6 bases). Trimming shortened V by 4 bases and J by 7 bases, and 9 bases separated the two germline ends. This CDR3 comprises 12 residues. The germline gives CDR1 KGHDR, CDR2 SFDVKD. Written as DNA, the CDR3 is TGTGCCACCAGTGACTCGACAGGTGGCTACACCTTC. Amino acid sequence: CATSDSTGGYTF.

Comment on this clonotype: A much more abundant neighbour one base away suggests this may be a read error. V and J are TRBV28 and TRBJ2-1; no clear D gene. The CDR3 runs 11 residues. V gave up 0 bases and J gave up 8 bases, with 2 bases separating them. Per the germline V gene, CDR1 is MDHEN and CDR2 is SYDVKM. The CDR3 DNA sequence: TGTGCCAGCAGTTTATGGTATGAGCAGTTCTTC. Amino acids: CASSLWYEQFF.

The chain joins TRBV3-1 to TRBJ1-1, with D perhaps TRBD1 (5 bases). The CDR3 runs to 15 residues. Germline-derived CDR1 and CDR2 are LGHDT and YNNKEL (reference sequence). V lost 3 bases to trimming and J lost 3 bases, with 14 bases between them. In DNA form, the CDR3 reads TGTGCCAGCAGCCACCCCGGGGCAGGTCACACTGAAGCTTTCTTT. Encoded protein: CASSHPGAGHTEAFF.

The chain combines TRBV4-3 with TRBJ2-7; 7 bases agree with TRBD1. Germline CDR1 and CDR2: LGHNA and YSLEER. The CDR3 runs to 17 residues. Germline trimming cut 2 bases from V and 3 bases from J; bases unmatched to any gene: 13. Here the CDR3 DNA reads TGCGCCAGCAGCCAAACTTTTGGACAGGATAGACTCTACGAGCAGTACTTC. This sequence encodes CASSQTFGQDRLYEQYF.

This clonotype has more than one count but fewer than ten. The rearrangement uses TRBV12-3 or TRBV12-4 and TRBJ2-5; D is perhaps TRBD1 (6 bases). Trimming removed 4 bases from V and 1 base from J, with 16 bases in between. This CDR3 spans 16 amino acids. CDR3 sequence (DNA): TGTGCCAGCAGTTACCGGACAGTTCGATCCCAAGAGACCCAGTACTTC. Translating gives CASSYRTVRSQETQYF.

For this clonotype: This sequence may be a read error, since a much larger clone differs from it by one base. The chain combines TRBV20-1 with TRBJ2-1; 7 bases map to TRBD1. Germline V gives CDR1 DFQATT, CDR2 SNEGSKA (reference sequence). The CDR3 contains 14 residues. With 2 bases clipped from V and 10 bases from J, the junction kept 11 bases outside the gene matches. CDR3 residues: CSARTGAIPYEQFF. The DNA of the CDR3 is TGCAGTGCTAGAACAGGGGCAATTCCCTACGAGCAGTTCTTC.

This clonotype was detected only a few times. This chain uses TRBV7-8 with TRBJ2-3; TRBD2 matches at 9 bases. J lost 1 base, V lost 5 bases, and 10 bases had no gene match. The CDR3 spans 17 residues. CDR1 is SGHVS and CDR2 is FQNEAQ in the germline V gene. Written as DNA, the CDR3 is TGTGCCAGCAGCCTCGGACTAGCGCTTAGGGGCACAGATACGCAGTATTTT. Its protein product is CASSLGLALRGTDTQYF.

This chain joins TRBV28 and TRBJ2-5; 9 bases line up with TRBD1. The assigned J gene may be wrong: the sequence end matches TRBJ2-7 better. CDR3 length equals 14 residues. Germline V CDR1 and CDR2: MDHEN, SYDVKM. DNA of the CDR3: TGTGCCAGTTGCCCGGGACAGGGCCTCTACGAGCAGTACTTC. Amino acids: CASCPGQGLYEQYF.

J is TRBJ1-5 and V is TRBV6-6; a weak D match, TRBD1 (5 bases). CDR1 is MNHNY and CDR2 is SVGAGI in the germline V gene (reference sequence). The V and J ends lost 5 bases and 7 bases respectively, with 18 bases between them. The CDR3 extends over 15 amino acids. The CDR3 is CASSNDRNGIQPQHF. The DNA of the CDR3 is TGTGCCAGCAGTAACGACAGAAACGGGATACAGCCCCAGCATTTT.

The rearrangement joins TRBV27 to TRBJ2-1; 9 positions agree with TRBD2. The J call could be wrong; TRBJ2-7 is a better fit for the DNA end. Germline CDR1 MNHEY, CDR2 SMNVEV (reference sequence). CDR3 length: 18 residues. Here the CDR3 reads CASSPGFSGGPSYNEQYF. The CDR3 DNA is TGTGCCAGCAGCCCCGGGTTTAGCGGGGGCCCCTCCTACAATGAGCAGTACTTC.